Listed here are 13 T cell receptor beta chains from one sample, sequenced in a study of tumor-infiltrating lymphocytes in primary liver carcinoma (dated by TCRdb to about 2017). Blood RNA was extracted from unsorted whole blood with TRIzol reagent; germline DNA came from the DNeasy Blood & Tissue kit. Sequenced on an Illumina HiSeq 2500. A constant-region primer and ProtoScript II reverse transcriptase were used to reverse-transcribe TCRbeta-specific cDNA from roughly 0.5 ug total RNA. Three nested multiplex PCR rounds, following a slightly modified ARM-PCR procedure, were used to build the TCRbeta libraries. Multiplex TRBV1-TRBV30 forward primers and a Cbeta reverse primer were used in the first two PCR rounds, each of which was run for approximately 10 cycles. In TCRdb, the public reads were trimmed at Q25 with fastp and aligned with MiXCR, with productive beta chains retained. Rows with a matching CDR3 protein are joined into one entry that keeps the most common DNA and genes. A total of 250,000 to 400,000 distinct CDR3 sequences appear in this sample, 65% of them only once. Jointly, the top ten make up about 8.4% of the sample.

Sequencing used peripheral blood. The source of these receptors is a man aged 40-49 years with primary liver carcinoma and hepatitis B virus infection.

This clonotype was recorded at least ten times. This CDR3 reads CASSQVVGAQNEQYF. CDR3 in DNA: TGCGCCAGCAGCCAAGTCGTCGGGGCGCAGAACGAGCAGTACTTC. The chain carries TRBV4-1 and TRBJ2-7; D possibly uses TRBD1 or TRBD2 (5 bases each). The V end lost 1 base, the J end lost 5 bases, and 15 bases lay between the germline ends. Germline-derived CDR1 and CDR2 are MGHRA and YSYEKL. The CDR3 totals 15 residues.

As to this clonotype: Its ends do not fully match the called genes, so a read error is possible. The rearrangement links TRBV6-5 to TRBJ2-6; the D gene is possibly TRBD1 (5 bases). Germline V gene data show CDR1 as MNHEY and CDR2 as SVGAGI. The CDR3 is 16 amino acids. CDR3 protein: CASRYSATAGASVLTF. DNA of the CDR3: TGTGCCAGCAGATACTCAGCGACGGCTGGGGCCAGCGTCCTGACTTTC.

About this clonotype itself: One junction end disagrees with the germline gene, perhaps due to a read error. The V gene is TRBV4-2, the J gene TRBJ2-7; possible D gene TRBD2, 6 bases. The CDR3 is 17 amino acids. Germline CDR1 is LGHNA and CDR2 is YNFKEQ. The DNA of the CDR3 is TGTGCCAGCAGCCAAGGGCAGGTTGGAGGGCTTAACTACGAGCGGTACTTC. This gives the protein CASSQGQVGGLNYERYF.

This clonotype came up a few times. This rearrangement joins TRBV5-4 to TRBJ1-1, with D perhaps matching TRBD1 (6 bases). The CDR3 is 13 amino acids. Deletions cut 0 bases from V and 7 bases from J, with 10 bases between. Germline loops: CDR1 SGHNT, CDR2 YYREEE (reference sequence). The CDR3 DNA sequence: TGTGCCAGCAGCTTGGTAGGGGGGGATGAAGCTTTCTTT. Translating gives CASSLVGGDEAFF.

V is TRBV4-1 and J is TRBJ2-5; TRBD1 matches 7 bases. CDR3 size: 16 residues. The V gene end was trimmed by 0 bases and the J gene end by 5 bases; junction bases not matched to a gene: 9. CDR1 and CDR2 from the germline V gene are MGHRA and YSYEKL. CDR3 loop: CASSQDRGTEGETQYF. CDR3 in DNA: TGCGCCAGCAGCCAAGATAGGGGGACAGAGGGCGAGACCCAGTACTTC.

The chain is built from TRBV4-2 and TRBJ1-1, with D possibly matching TRBD1 (5 bases). The V end lost 1 base, the J end lost 5 bases, and 17 bases lay between the germline ends. The CDR3 has 16 amino acids. The germline V gene has CDR1 LGHNA and CDR2 YNFKEQ. CDR3 region: CASSQGVTGDRTEAFF. The CDR3 DNA follows: TGTGCCAGCAGCCAAGGTGTTACAGGCGATAGGACTGAAGCTTTCTTT.

On this clonotype itself: Being one base from a much bigger clone, this may be a read error. This chain's CDR3 is CNTTSGSFHEQYF. CDR3 DNA sequence: TGCAACACGACTAGCGGGAGTTTCCACGAGCAGTACTTC. The chain has TRBV29-1 and TRBJ2-7; the match to TRBD2 covers 12 bases. In germline, CDR1 is SQVTM, CDR2 ANQGSEA. The CDR3 has 13 amino acids.

This clonotype has at least ten counts. The chain combines TRBV24-1 with TRBJ1-5; 9 bases are a match to TRBD1. The CDR3 runs 15 residues. Losses at the gene ends were 4 bases for V and 2 bases for J; bases not matched to a gene: 2. CDR1 and CDR2 from the germline V gene are KGHDR and SFDVKD. CDR3 bases: TGTGCCACCAGTGACAGGACAGGGGGCAATCAGCCCCAGCATTTT. Translated, it gives CATSDRTGGNQPQHF.

Turning to this clonotype: Relative to the germline gene, one junction end is altered; a read error may explain this. The V call is TRBV12-3 or TRBV12-4, the J call TRBJ1-1; no firm D call. This CDR3 comprises 13 residues. The CDR3 spells CVSSVTENTEALF. The CDR3 region has the DNA TGTGTCAGCAGTGTTACAGAGAACACTGAAGCTCTCTTT.

A note on this clonotype: A much larger clone lies one base from this, so it may be a read error. The gene calls are TRBV12-3 or TRBV12-4 and TRBJ2-1; unclear D gene. The CDR3 totals 15 residues. The V and J ends lost 3 bases and 9 bases respectively, with 18 bases between them. CDR3 in DNA: TGTGCCAGCAGTTTGATGGCGTGGGCCCATAGTGAGCAGTTCTTC. Translating it yields CASSLMAWAHSEQFF.

This clonotype was recorded many times. The V gene is TRBV14, the J gene TRBJ2-7, with D maybe TRBD2 (5 bases). The V gene's germline CDR1 is SGHDN and CDR2 FVKESK. The CDR3 covers 15 residues. Trimming pared 0 bases from V and 2 bases from J, leaving 11 bases between. DNA of the CDR3: TGTGCCAGCAGCCAAGATGGGGAGACAACCTACGAGCAGTACTTC. Protein product: CASSQDGETTYEQYF.

Concerning this clonotype: This is likely a read error, given that the CDR3 carries no conserved phenylalanine or tryptophan at its end. The chain links TRBV30 to TRBJ2-4; the D is unclear. Germline loops: CDR1 GTSNPN, CDR2 SVGIG (reference sequence). This CDR3 has 12 residues. Trimming removed 2 bases at V and 8 bases at J, with 10 bases between. The CDR3 reads CAWSLASDIQYS. CDR3 bases: TGTGCCTGGAGTCTGGCGAGCGACATTCAGTACTCC.

J is TRBJ2-7 and V is TRBV5-5; tentative D call: TRBD1 (6 bases). The CDR3 has 14 residues. Trimming pared 5 bases from V and 6 bases from J, leaving 18 bases between. The V gene's germline CDR1 is SGHKS and CDR2 YYEKEE (reference sequence). The CDR3 loop reads CASRPTGQYGEQYF. For the CDR3, the DNA is TGTGCCAGCAGGCCGACAGGACAGTATGGCGAGCAGTACTTC.